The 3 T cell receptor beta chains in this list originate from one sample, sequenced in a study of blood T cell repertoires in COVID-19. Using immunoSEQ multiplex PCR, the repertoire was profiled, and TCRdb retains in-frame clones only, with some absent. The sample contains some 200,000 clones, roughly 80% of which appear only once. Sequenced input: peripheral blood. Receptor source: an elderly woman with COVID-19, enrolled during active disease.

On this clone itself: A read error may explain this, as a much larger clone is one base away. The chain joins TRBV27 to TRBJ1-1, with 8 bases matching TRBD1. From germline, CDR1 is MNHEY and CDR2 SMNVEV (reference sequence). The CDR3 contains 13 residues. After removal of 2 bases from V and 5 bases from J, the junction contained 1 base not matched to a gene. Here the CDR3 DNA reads TGTGCCAGCAGTTTACGGGACAGGACTGAAGCTTTCTTT. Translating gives CASSLRDRTEAFF.

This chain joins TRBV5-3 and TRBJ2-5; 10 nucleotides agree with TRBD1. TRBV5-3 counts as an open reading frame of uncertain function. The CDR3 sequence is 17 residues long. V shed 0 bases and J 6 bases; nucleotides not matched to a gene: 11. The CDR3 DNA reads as TGTGCCAGAAGCTTGGGTCCTTTTGGGACAGGGGAGAAGACCCAGTACTTC. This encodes CARSLGPFGTGEKTQYF.

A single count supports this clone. This chain's CDR3 is CSVGGDYGYTF. The CDR3 DNA reads TGCAGCGTTGGTGGAGACTATGGCTACACCTTC. The chain links TRBV29-1 to TRBJ1-2; D is ambiguous. CDR3 length: 11 amino acids. The V end was cut by 4 bases, the J end by 3 bases, with 6 bases between. CDR1 and CDR2 from the germline V gene are SQVTM and ANQGSEA.